The 17 T cell receptor beta chains below come from one sample, sequenced in a study of vaccination and CD4 T cells after COVID-19. Sequencing of the DNA from cultured CD4+ T cells was carried out with the Oncomine TCR Beta short-read assay. TCRdb redid the calling of the PCR reads with MiXCR, one entry per CDR3 protein. The sample comprises over 8,500 distinct CDR3 sequences, about 60% of which are singletons, and roughly 25% rests with the top ten. Their target antigens are unknown. Treatment given: approximately 11-day PBMC culture with coronavirus spike peptide pools or control peptides (ViraFEST assay). According to the study, CD4+ T cells from the unexposed donor were gathered ahead of the COVID-19 pandemic (2011-2018). Material: CD4+ T cells from blood, cultured in vitro. These TCRs come from a human donor in good health.

J is TRBJ2-5 and V is TRBV2; the D is unclear. Trimming took off 6 bases at V and 2 bases at J, with 10 bases between the two ends. Germline CDR1 SNHLY, CDR2 FYNNEI. The CDR3 is 13 amino acids. The CDR3 nucleotides read TGTGCCAGCAGCCAGGTGGGACAAGAGACCCAGTACTTC. Translating it yields CASSQVGQETQYF.

V is TRBV9 and J is TRBJ1-1; D not resolved. The CDR3 runs 11 residues. CDR1 is SGDLS, CDR2 YYNGEE, per germline. V was clipped by 2 bases and J by 11 bases, with 10 bases between them. The CDR3 DNA reads as TGTGCCAGCAGCGTCGGGGAGACGGCTTTCTTT. It specifies CASSVGETAFF.

This sequence joins TRBV6-2 or TRBV6-3 and TRBJ1-3; D is ambiguous. The V end lost 6 bases, the J end lost 7 bases, and 7 bases lay between the germline ends. Germline V gene lookup returns CDR1 MNHEY and CDR2 SVGEGT. The CDR3 spans 11 residues. CDR3 residues: CASSQGNTIYF. CDR3 bases: TGTGCCAGCAGCCAAGGGAACACCATATATTTT.

The chain uses TRBV7-2 and TRBJ1-2; no clear D gene. V was clipped by 1 base and J by 0 bases, with 15 bases between them. CDR1 SGHTA and CDR2 FQGNSA come from the germline V gene. The CDR3 is 17 residues long. The CDR3, as DNA: TGTGCCAGCAGCTTAGTCGGGCAGAAGCAAACTAACTATGGCTACACCTTC. This translates into CASSLVGQKQTNYGYTF.

This clonotype has a handful of counts. The chain carries TRBV20-1 and TRBJ2-1, with TRBD2 as a possible D gene (5 bases). V shed 2 bases and J shed 4 bases, with 12 bases lying between them. The CDR3 length is 14 residues. Germline-derived CDR1 and CDR2 are DFQATT and SNEGSKA (reference sequence). As DNA, the CDR3 is TGCAGTGCTAGACCTCGGACTTCGTACAATGAGCAGTTCTTC. Amino acids: CSARPRTSYNEQFF.

This chain uses TRBV28 with TRBJ2-1, with unresolved D. Trimming cost V 6 bases and J 0 bases, with 3 bases left between them. CDR1 is MDHEN and CDR2 is SYDVKM in the germline V gene. The CDR3 is 12 amino acids. The CDR3 protein is CASRSSYNEQFF. The CDR3 DNA sequence: TGTGCCAGCAGGAGCTCCTACAATGAGCAGTTCTTC.

This clonotype has more than one count but fewer than ten. The chain has TRBV7-2 and TRBJ1-6, with D perhaps matching TRBD1 (5 bases). Germline CDR1 SGHTA, CDR2 FQGNSA. V was cut by 5 bases and J by 10 bases, with 12 bases left in between. The CDR3 covers 13 residues. The CDR3 protein is CASSRRGSSPLHF. CDR3 nucleotide sequence: TGTGCCAGCAGCAGGAGGGGCAGCTCACCCCTCCACTTT.

The table lists this clonotype with a few counts. The chain uses TRBV20-1 and TRBJ1-5; weak D call: TRBD1 (5 bases). Germline V gene data show CDR1 as DFQATT and CDR2 as SNEGSKA (reference sequence). Trimming removed 6 bases at V and 0 bases at J, with 12 bases between. The CDR3 runs 14 residues. The CDR3 loop is CSAGTAYSNQPQHF. The CDR3 bases are TGCAGTGCAGGGACCGCTTATAGCAATCAGCCCCAGCATTTT.

The rearrangement joins TRBV7-2 to TRBJ2-1, with a tentative D call TRBD1 (6 bases). The CDR3 loop spans 12 amino acids. V dropped 1 base and J dropped 10 bases, with 8 bases sitting between them. CDR1 is SGHTA, CDR2 FQGNSA, per germline. The CDR3 reads CASSLGRGEQFF. The CDR3 bases are TGTGCCAGCAGCTTAGGTAGGGGGGAGCAGTTCTTC.

This clonotype was detected a few times. The chain has TRBV15 and TRBJ2-3; D is ambiguous. The ends were cut back, 1 base at V and 5 bases at J, with 7 bases in the middle. Germline loops: CDR1 LNHNV, CDR2 YYDKDF (reference sequence). This CDR3 spans 13 amino acids. The chain's CDR3 is CATSRAPGDTQYF. In nucleotides, the CDR3 is TGTGCCACCAGCAGAGCCCCAGGAGATACGCAGTATTTT. Drawing the rest from reference TRBV15 and TRBJ2-3, the complete variable domain is DAMVIQNPRYQVTQFGKPVTLSCSQTLNHNVMYWYQQKSSQAPKLLFHYYDKDFNNEADTPDNFQSRRPNTSFCFLDIRSPGLGDTAMYLCATSRAPGDTQYFGPGTRLTVL.

There are a few counts of this clonotype. This chain uses TRBV30 with TRBJ1-1; D is unresolved. Germline lookup yields CDR1 GTSNPN and CDR2 SVGIG (reference sequence). The CDR3 length is 12 residues. The V end lost 0 bases, the J end lost 4 bases, and 6 bases lay between the germline ends. The CDR3 loop reads CAWSVRSTEAFF. CDR3 nucleotides: TGTGCCTGGAGTGTAAGATCCACTGAAGCTTTCTTT.

The chain's CDR3 is CASSLGTAGGLYGYTF. The CDR3 DNA sequence: TGTGCCAGCAGCTTAGGAACGGCGGGGGGGCTCTATGGCTACACCTTC. The chain has TRBV7-9 and TRBJ1-2, with D possibly matching TRBD1 (6 bases). This CDR3 spans 16 amino acids. V lost 1 base, J lost 4 bases, and 16 bases lay in between. The germline CDR1 and CDR2 sequences are SEHNR and FQNEAQ (reference sequence).

V is TRBV6-2 or TRBV6-3 and J is TRBJ1-5; no firm D call. The CDR3 runs 16 residues. Germline values: CDR1 MNHEY, CDR2 SVGEGT. Trimming took off 6 bases at V and 3 bases at J, with 18 bases between the two ends. The CDR3 DNA follows: TGTGCCAGCAGGGCCCTTGGTGGTGGCTCCAATCAGCCCCAGCATTTT. Translated, it gives CASRALGGGSNQPQHF.

The V and J genes are TRBV4-3 and TRBJ1-1; possibly TRBD1 for D (6 bases). The germline V gene has CDR1 LGHNA and CDR2 YSLEER. Trimming stripped 7 bases from V and 1 base from J, with 13 bases between. The CDR3 length is 14 residues. The CDR3 region has the DNA TGCGCCAGCACCCCAGGACAGCAGAACACTGAAGCTTTCTTT. This gives the protein CASTPGQQNTEAFF.

The chain has TRBV6-1 and TRBJ1-5; 7 bases agree with TRBD1. CDR1 is MNHNS, CDR2 SASEGT, per germline. The CDR3 is 13 amino acids. The V and J ends lost 6 bases and 6 bases, in that order; junction bases with no gene match: 5. The CDR3 protein is CASSLQGSQPQHF. The CDR3 region has the DNA TGTGCCAGCAGCCTACAGGGGAGTCAGCCCCAGCATTTT.

The rearrangement links TRBV7-9 to TRBJ2-1; no definite D call. The CDR3 is 13 amino acids. Trimming removed 4 bases from V and 10 bases from J, with 14 bases in between. Per the germline V gene, CDR1 is SEHNR and CDR2 is FQNEAQ (reference sequence). CDR3 in DNA: TGTGCCAGCAGCTCTCCACCCAGTAGGGAGCAGTTCTTC. Its translation is CASSSPPSREQFF.

Concerning this clonotype itself: Relative to the germline gene, one junction end is altered; a read error may explain this. The DNA of the CDR3 is TGCGCCAGCAGCCAGGGACTAGCGGGATACTACCAAGAGACCCAGTACTTC. This sequence encodes CASSQGLAGYYQETQYF. This chain uses TRBV7-9 with TRBJ2-5; TRBD2 matches at 13 bases. Germline V gives CDR1 SEHNR, CDR2 FQNEAQ (reference sequence). This CDR3 comprises 17 residues. Variable domain in full (rest from reference TRBV7-9 and TRBJ2-5): DTGVSQNPRHKITKRGQNVTFRCDPISEHNRLYWYRQTLGQGPEFLTYFQNEAQLEKSRLLSDRFSAERPKGSFSTLEIQRTEQGDSAMYLCASSQGLAGYYQETQYFGPGTRLLVL.